Following are 22 T cell receptor beta chains from one sample sequenced in a study of T cell repertoires in cytomegalovirus infection. TCRdb re-called the reads with MiXCR, one entry per CDR3 protein. The data contain about 180,000 distinct CDR3 sequences, roughly 14% of them singletons. Material: PBMCs. These receptors were obtained from a human donor in good health (CMV status not recorded). Some clones in this sample may be carry-over from other donors' samples.

Ten or more counts support this clonotype. The genes are TRBV18 and TRBJ2-1; 10 bases are shared with TRBD2. J was trimmed by 10 bases and V by 2 bases; bases with no gene match: 2. The germline V gene has CDR1 KGHSH and CDR2 LQKENI. The length of the CDR3 is 13 residues. The CDR3 DNA reads as TGTGCCAGCTCACCAAGCGGGAGGGCCGAGCAGTTCTTC. This translates into CASSPSGRAEQFF.

This clonotype was observed a few times. The gene calls are TRBV29-1 and TRBJ2-2; D not certain. V lost 7 bases, J lost 1 base, and 10 bases lay in between. The CDR3 is made up of 13 amino acids. CDR1 and CDR2 (germline): SQVTM, ANQGSEA. The CDR3 reads CSARTVNTGELFF. As DNA, the CDR3 is TGCAGCGCTCGGACGGTGAACACCGGGGAGCTGTTTTTT.

The J gene is TRBJ1-5, the V gene TRBV20-1, with TRBD1 as a possible D gene (6 bases). CDR3 length: 14 amino acids. Trimming cost V 5 bases and J 3 bases, with 14 bases left between them. Germline assignment: CDR1 DFQATT and CDR2 SNEGSKA (reference sequence). The CDR3 nucleotides read TGCAGTGCTGCCCCGGACAGCTTCAATCAGCCCCAGCATTTT. Translation: CSAAPDSFNQPQHF.

The chain has TRBV7-9 and TRBJ1-1; possible D gene TRBD1, 6 bases. Germline-derived CDR1 and CDR2 are SEHNR and FQNEAQ (reference sequence). The CDR3 loop spans 14 amino acids. Between the trimmed V and J ends, which lost 5 bases and 4 bases, there was a span of 14 bases. The CDR3 DNA sequence: TGTGCCAGCAGCCAACGGGGGGCGAGCACTGAAGCTTTCTTT. Its protein is CASSQRGASTEAFF.

Ten or more counts support this clonotype. This sequence joins TRBV7-8 and TRBJ2-1; D ambiguous. The ends were cut back, 3 bases at V and 5 bases at J, with 8 bases in the middle. The CDR3 runs 13 residues. Germline-derived CDR1 and CDR2 are SGHVS and FQNEAQ. The DNA of the CDR3 is TGTGCCAGCAGCTTGGAGCGAAACAATGAGCAGTTCTTC. Translated: CASSLERNNEQFF.

This clonotype was counted between two and nine times. The chain employs TRBV20-1 and TRBJ1-1, with 9 bases that match TRBD1. The germline CDR1 and CDR2 sequences are DFQATT and SNEGSKA (reference sequence). This CDR3 has 13 amino acids. Trimming cost V 6 bases and J 12 bases; bases outside gene matches: 14. The CDR3 sequence is CSATIPGQGSTFF. Written as DNA, the CDR3 is TGCAGTGCCACTATCCCGGGACAGGGATCGACTTTCTTT.

This clonotype was observed a handful of times. The V and J genes are TRBV6-1 and TRBJ1-1; no clear D. V was pared by 6 bases and J by 1 base, with 6 bases between. The CDR3 loop spans 12 amino acids. The germline V gene encodes CDR1 MNHNS and CDR2 SASEGT. The CDR3 reads CASRGWNTEAFF. The CDR3 DNA reads TGTGCCAGCAGGGGATGGAACACTGAAGCTTTCTTT.

This clonotype was counted a few times. The CDR3 sequence is CASSLVRGQGSYEQYF. CDR3 nucleotide sequence: TGCGCCAGCAGCTTGGTTCGGGGACAGGGTTCCTACGAGCAGTACTTC. The chain recombines TRBV5-1 with TRBJ2-7; 9 bases are a match to TRBD1. J lost 1 base, V lost 0 bases, and 5 bases had no gene match. CDR3 size: 16 residues. CDR1 is SGHRS and CDR2 is YFSETQ in the germline V gene.

With respect to this clonotype: Since a much larger clone is just one base distant, this may be a read error. V gene TRBV4-1 combines with J gene TRBJ2-7; either TRBD1 or TRBD2 may fit D (5 bases each). Germline V gene data show CDR1 as MGHRA and CDR2 as YSYEKL. This CDR3 spans 14 amino acids. CDR3 sequence (DNA): TGCACCAGCAGCCAGCCCACTAGGGGCCCCGAGCAGTACTTC. Protein: CTSSQPTRGPEQYF.

The gene calls are TRBV6-4 and TRBJ2-5; 7 bases are shared with TRBD1. The V gene end was trimmed by 5 bases and the J gene end by 2 bases; junction bases not matched to a gene: 11. This CDR3 is built from 16 residues. Germline loops: CDR1 MRHNA, CDR2 SNTAGT. The CDR3 sequence: CASSTTRDRLQETQYF. In DNA form, the CDR3 reads TGTGCCAGCAGTACAACCCGGGACAGATTACAAGAGACCCAGTACTTC.

In its sample, this clonotype was seen many times. This chain joins TRBV5-6 and TRBJ1-1; D gene ambiguous. The CDR3 is made up of 13 amino acids. The V and J ends lost 4 bases and 11 bases respectively, with 18 bases between them. Germline assignment: CDR1 SGHDT and CDR2 YYEEEE. The CDR3 spells CASSSRQTGMAFF. In DNA, the CDR3 is TGTGCCAGCAGCAGCCGACAAACCGGGATGGCTTTCTTT. Based on the CDR3 plus reference TRBV5-6 and TRBJ1-1, the full variable domain is DAGVTQSPTHLIKTRGQQVTLRCSPKSGHDTVSWYQQALGQGPQFIFQYYEEEERQRGNFPDRFSGHQFPNYSSELNVNALLLGDSALYLCASSSRQTGMAFFGQGTRLTVV.

The V gene is TRBV12-3 or TRBV12-4, the J gene TRBJ2-7; 11 bases agree with TRBD2. The trim removed 8 bases at V and 3 bases at J, leaving 12 bases unmatched. CDR3 length: 16 residues. CDR3 DNA sequence: TGTGCCAGCGCGCCGGGACTAGCGGAAGGGAGCTACGAGCAGTACTTC. It specifies CASAPGLAEGSYEQYF.

This rearrangement joins TRBV29-1 to TRBJ2-1, with 10 bases lining up with TRBD2. In germline, CDR1 is SQVTM, CDR2 ANQGSEA. This CDR3 is built from 17 residues. The V segment lost 4 bases and the J segment 4 bases; nucleotides outside the gene matches: 13. CDR3 in DNA: TGCAGCGTTGTTCGGCTAGCGGGAGTAAGGGTTTACAATGAGCAGTTCTTC. Its protein product is CSVVRLAGVRVYNEQFF.

This clonotype was seen only a few times. The chain combines TRBV12-3 or TRBV12-4 with TRBJ2-1, with 10 positions matching TRBD2. The junction had 6 bases not matched to a gene; V was cut back by 3 bases and J by 4 bases. CDR3 length: 16 residues. The CDR3 here is CASSFRLAGAYNEQFF. The CDR3 DNA is TGTGCCAGCAGTTTTCGCCTAGCGGGGGCGTACAATGAGCAGTTCTTC.

This chain joins TRBV6-2 or TRBV6-3 and TRBJ2-1; D is possibly TRBD1 or TRBD2 (5 bases each). The CDR3 has 22 amino acids. V lost 3 bases and J lost 3, with 33 bases in between. Germline V gene sequence: CDR1 MNHEY, CDR2 SVGEGT. CDR3 coding DNA: TGTGCCAGCAGTTATTTCCTCCGGGACCCCACTAAAGGACAACCCCACTACAATGAGCAGTTCTTC. Translating gives CASSYFLRDPTKGQPHYNEQFF.

In this sample, this clonotype turned up many times. The junction shows a germline mismatch at one end, possibly a read error. CDR3 sequence reads: CASSLLSTSQETQYF. The CDR3 coding sequence is TGTGCTAGCAGCCTCCTCAGTACATCCCAAGAGACCCAGTACTTC. The rearrangement joins TRBV7-7 to TRBJ2-5; D not resolved. CDR3 length: 15 amino acids. Per germline, CDR1 SSHAT and CDR2 FNYEAQ (reference sequence).

The V gene is TRBV12-3 or TRBV12-4, the J gene TRBJ2-3; 9 nucleotides match TRBD1. The CDR3 sequence is 14 residues long. V was pared by 4 bases and J by 3 bases, with 2 bases of the junction left unmatched. The CDR3 DNA sequence: TGTGCCAGCAGTTGGGACAGGGAAACAGATACGCAGTATTTT. This codes for CASSWDRETDTQYF.

The chain is built from TRBV6-5 and TRBJ1-1; D is uncertain. The CDR3 runs to 13 residues. CDR1 and CDR2 from the germline V gene are MNHEY and SVGAGI. V was shortened by 6 bases and J by 0 bases, with 8 bases between the two germline ends. CDR3 sequence (DNA): TGTGCCAGCAGACCCCCTTTGAACACTGAAGCTTTCTTT. Protein sequence: CASRPPLNTEAFF.

This clonotype occurred many times. V usage is TRBV19 and J usage is TRBJ2-7; 8 bases line up with TRBD1. The CDR3 covers 16 residues. Per the germline V gene, CDR1 is LNHDA and CDR2 is SQIVND (reference sequence). After removal of 7 bases from V and 5 bases from J, the junction contained 16 bases not matched to a gene. In nucleotides, the CDR3 is TGTGCCAGTAAGGATTCTCGGGGGACAGGATTTAACGAGCAGTACTTC. Amino acids: CASKDSRGTGFNEQYF.

This clonotype appeared a few times. V gene TRBV29-1 combines with J gene TRBJ1-2, with TRBD1 matching 7 bases. This CDR3 has 13 residues. Germline V gene sequence: CDR1 SQVTM, CDR2 ANQGSEA. V shed 4 bases and J 7 bases; nucleotides not matched to a gene: 9. CDR3 in DNA: TGCAGCGTTGGAGGTGACAGGGTGAGTGGCTACACCTTC. This sequence encodes CSVGGDRVSGYTF.

The rearrangement uses TRBV29-1 and TRBJ2-1, with 10 positions matching TRBD1. With 6 bases clipped from V and 5 bases from J, the junction kept 7 bases outside the gene matches. The germline V gene encodes CDR1 SQVTM and CDR2 ANQGSEA. There are 14 residues in the CDR3. For the CDR3, the DNA is TGCAGCGTCCGGGACAGGGGTTTCGACAATGAGCAGTTCTTC. Protein: CSVRDRGFDNEQFF.

The chain uses TRBV2 and TRBJ1-5, with TRBD1 as a possible D gene (6 bases). The CDR3 length is 14 residues. V was pared by 7 bases and J by 4 bases, with 14 bases between. Per germline, CDR1 SNHLY and CDR2 FYNNEI. The CDR3 coding sequence is TGTGCCAGCACCGAACAGGGAGGGAATCAGCCCCAGCATTTT. Residues: CASTEQGGNQPQHF.